This record looks at one T cell receptor (beta chain) sequence and its context. The data stem from a study of radiation and T cells in renal cell carcinoma. Assay: immunoSEQ multiplex PCR; the TCRdb copy retains only in-frame clones and omits some. The repertoire holds approximately 65,000 clones, about 74% seen once, with over 5.5% in the top ten. Germline lookup yields CDR1 SGHRS and CDR2 YFSETQ. The CDR3 consists of 15 residues. The ends lost 4 bases at V and 2 bases at J; junction bases unmatched: 4. Time point meaning: blood 4 weeks post-SBRT, at nephrectomy. Treatment in this sample: 15 Gy SBRT to primary tumor, nephrectomy 4 weeks later.

Source: blood, taken from a patient whose treatment included radiotherapy and nephrectomy. The TCR was taken from a man in his 60s with renal cell carcinoma. This rearrangement joins TRBV5-1 to TRBJ2-3; 10 nucleotides align to TRBD2. CDR3 region: CASSPGTSVTDTQYF. In nucleotides, the CDR3 is TGCGCCAGCAGCCCGGGGACTAGCGTCACAGATACGCAGTATTTT.